Sequencing of this T cell receptor beta chain was carried out in a study of identical twins. Via MiXCR, TCRdb re-called the 5' RACE reads, giving one row per CDR3 protein. The repertoire has around 650,000 distinct CDR3 sequences, roughly 7.2% of them found once; the top ten carry roughly 1.5%. This CDR3 region has 15 residues. Germline CDR1 and CDR2: MGHRA and YSYEKL. Trimming removed 6 bases at V and 5 bases at J, with 19 bases between. The same sample was also studied in work on yellow fever vaccine responses in identical twins.

Sequencing was performed on PBMCs. The chain couples TRBV4-1 to TRBJ2-5, with a weak D call TRBD2 (6 bases). The clonotype comes from a woman between 18 and 29 years old in good health. CDR3 sequence reads: CASRRLREGRETQYF. The CDR3 DNA is TGCGCCAGCAGGCGACTCCGGGAAGGGAGGGAGACCCAGTACTTC.